This entry describes one TCR beta chain. Antigen: not known. The sample belongs to a study of CD8+ T cells in alopecia areata. Looking at the study overall: Treated individuals took tofacitinib by mouth, 5 to 10 mg twice daily.

RNA was isolated and reverse transcribed to cDNA, the sequencing template. Assay: immunoSEQ multiplex PCR; the TCRdb copy retains only in-frame clones and omits some. Here the sample spans about 69,000 clones, approximately 60% being singletons. The V gene's germline CDR1 is SQVTM and CDR2 ANQGSEA. The CDR3 consists of 13 residues. With 7 bases removed from V and 3 bases from J, the gap between germline ends came to 15 bases. Study-wide results and caveats: It was less clear whether patients shared TCRs than it was in mice, possibly because of HLA.

The sequence was obtained from a human donor with alopecia areata. The chain employs TRBV29-1 and TRBJ1-2; a possible D gene is TRBD1 (6 bases). The input for sequencing was CD8+ T cells sorted from blood, taken at week 0. CDR3 amino acids: CSAQGFRDYGYTF. The CDR3 DNA reads as TGCAGCGCCCAGGGGTTCCGGGACTATGGCTACACCTTC.